The TCR beta chain under discussion was sequenced for a study of T cell repertoires in cytomegalovirus infection. Background on the study: Evidence of both CMV infection and a matching HLA type came from public TCR beta signatures.

V gave up 4 bases and J gave up 0 bases, with 13 bases separating them. CDR3 length: 15 residues. Per germline, CDR1 DFQATT and CDR2 SNEGSKA (reference sequence). Of note for this clonotype: Its antigen is unknown.

Study-wide findings and caveats: Carriage of CMV together with the relevant HLA was identifiable through cumulative public TCR beta family frequency. In two of eight donors, the top clonotype was HLA-C-restricted CMV-specific.

MiXCR, applied by TCRdb to the reads, yields one record per CDR3 protein. In the table there are 200,000 to 300,000 distinct CDR3 sequences, roughly an eighth of which are singletons. The receptor's source is a human donor in good health (CMV status not recorded). Some clones in this sample may be carry-over from other donors' samples. V usage is TRBV20-1 and J usage is TRBJ2-1; the D gene is possibly TRBD1 (5 bases). Sequenced: PBMCs. The CDR3 loop reads CSAKGAGSSYNEQFF. The DNA for the CDR3 is TGCAGTGCTAAAGGGGCCGGCAGCTCCTACAATGAGCAGTTCTTC.